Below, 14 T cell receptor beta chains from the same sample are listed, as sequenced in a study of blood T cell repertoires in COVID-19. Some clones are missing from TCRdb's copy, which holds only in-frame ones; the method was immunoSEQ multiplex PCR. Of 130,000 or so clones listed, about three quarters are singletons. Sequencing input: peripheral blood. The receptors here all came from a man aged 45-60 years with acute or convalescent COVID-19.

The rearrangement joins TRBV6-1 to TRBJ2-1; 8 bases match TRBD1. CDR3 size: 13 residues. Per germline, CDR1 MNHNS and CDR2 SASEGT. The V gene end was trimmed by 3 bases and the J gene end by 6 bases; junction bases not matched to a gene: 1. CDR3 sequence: CASSDRGLNEQFF. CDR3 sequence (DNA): TGTGCCAGCAGTGACAGGGGGCTCAATGAGCAGTTCTTC.

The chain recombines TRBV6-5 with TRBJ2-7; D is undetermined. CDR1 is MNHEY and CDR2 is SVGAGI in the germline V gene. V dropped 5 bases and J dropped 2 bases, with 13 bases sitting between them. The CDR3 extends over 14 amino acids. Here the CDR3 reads CASSLARQAYEQYF. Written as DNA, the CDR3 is TGTGCCAGCAGTCTCGCCCGGCAGGCCTACGAGCAGTACTTC.

CDR3: CASSLRRDRTSYGYTF. The CDR3 bases are TGTGCCAGCAGCTTACGACGGGACAGAACTTCCTATGGCTACACCTTC. This sequence joins TRBV7-8 and TRBJ1-2; 7 nucleotides agree with TRBD1. Per the germline V gene, CDR1 is SGHVS and CDR2 is FQNEAQ. V shed 2 bases and J 4 bases; nucleotides not matched to a gene: 10. The CDR3 loop spans 16 amino acids.

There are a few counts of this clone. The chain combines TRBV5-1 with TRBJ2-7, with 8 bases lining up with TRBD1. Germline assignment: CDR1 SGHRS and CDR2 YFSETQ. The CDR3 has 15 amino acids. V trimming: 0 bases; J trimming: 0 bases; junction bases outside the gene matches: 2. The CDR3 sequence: CASSLGDRSSYEQYV. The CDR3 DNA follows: TGCGCCAGCAGCTTGGGGGACAGGAGCTCCTACGAGCAGTACGTC.

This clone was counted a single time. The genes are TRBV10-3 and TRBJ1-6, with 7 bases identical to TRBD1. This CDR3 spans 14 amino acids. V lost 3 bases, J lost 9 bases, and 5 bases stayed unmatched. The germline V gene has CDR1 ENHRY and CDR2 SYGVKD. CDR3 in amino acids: CAISDGDSSSPLHF. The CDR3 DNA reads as TGTGCCATCAGTGACGGGGACAGTTCTTCACCCCTCCACTTT.

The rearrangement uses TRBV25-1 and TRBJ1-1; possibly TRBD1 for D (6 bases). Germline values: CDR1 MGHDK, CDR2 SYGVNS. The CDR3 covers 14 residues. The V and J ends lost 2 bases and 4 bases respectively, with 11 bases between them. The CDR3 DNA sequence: TGTGCCAGCAGTGAAGCAGGGGTGGGCACTGAAGCTTTCTTT. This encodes CASSEAGVGTEAFF.

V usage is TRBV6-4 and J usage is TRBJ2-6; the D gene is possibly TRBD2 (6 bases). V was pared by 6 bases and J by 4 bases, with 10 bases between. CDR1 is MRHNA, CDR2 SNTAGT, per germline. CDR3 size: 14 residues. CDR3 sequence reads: CASRGTAGANVLTF. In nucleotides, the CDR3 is TGTGCCAGCAGAGGGACTGCCGGGGCCAACGTCCTGACTTTC.

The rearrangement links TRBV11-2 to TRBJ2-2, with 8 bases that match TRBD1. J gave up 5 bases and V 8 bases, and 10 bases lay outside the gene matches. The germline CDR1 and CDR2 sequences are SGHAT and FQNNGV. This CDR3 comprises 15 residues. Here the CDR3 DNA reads TGTGCCAGCGATAGGGGCAGGGGGCAGACCGGGGAGCTGTTTTTT. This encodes CASDRGRGQTGELFF.

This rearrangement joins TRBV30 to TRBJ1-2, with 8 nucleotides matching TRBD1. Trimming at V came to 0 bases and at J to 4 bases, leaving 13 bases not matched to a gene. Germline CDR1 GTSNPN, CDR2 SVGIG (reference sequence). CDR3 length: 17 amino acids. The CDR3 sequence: CAWSVIRTGLSFYGYTF. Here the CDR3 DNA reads TGTGCCTGGAGTGTGATAAGGACAGGGCTTTCCTTCTATGGCTACACCTTC. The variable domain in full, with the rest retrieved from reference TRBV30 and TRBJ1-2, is SQTIHQWPATLVQPVGSPLSLECTVEGTSNPNLYWYRQAAGRGLQLLFYSVGIGQISSEVPQNLSASRPQDRQFILSSKKLLLSDSGFYLCAWSVIRTGLSFYGYTFGSGTRLTVV.

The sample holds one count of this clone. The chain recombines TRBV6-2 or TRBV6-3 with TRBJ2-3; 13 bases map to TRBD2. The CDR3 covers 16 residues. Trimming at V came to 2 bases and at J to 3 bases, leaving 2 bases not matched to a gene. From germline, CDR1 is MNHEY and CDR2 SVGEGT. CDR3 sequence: CASSYGTSGETDTQYF. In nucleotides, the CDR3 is TGTGCCAGCAGTTACGGGACTAGCGGGGAGACAGATACGCAGTATTTT.

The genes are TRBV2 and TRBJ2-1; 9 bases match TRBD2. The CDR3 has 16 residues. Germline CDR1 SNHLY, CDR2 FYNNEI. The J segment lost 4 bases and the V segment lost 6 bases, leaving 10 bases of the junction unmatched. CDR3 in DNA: TGTGCCAGCAGGGATAGTCCTAGCGGGGAATACAATGAGCAGTTCTTC. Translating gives CASRDSPSGEYNEQFF.

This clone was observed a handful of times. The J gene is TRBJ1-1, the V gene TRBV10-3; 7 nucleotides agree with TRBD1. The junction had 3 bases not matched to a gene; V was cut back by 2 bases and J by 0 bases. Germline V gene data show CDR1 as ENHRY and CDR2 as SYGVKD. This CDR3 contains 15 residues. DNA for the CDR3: TGTGCCATCAGTGAGGGGGACAGTATGAACACTGAAGCTTTCTTT. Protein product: CAISEGDSMNTEAFF.

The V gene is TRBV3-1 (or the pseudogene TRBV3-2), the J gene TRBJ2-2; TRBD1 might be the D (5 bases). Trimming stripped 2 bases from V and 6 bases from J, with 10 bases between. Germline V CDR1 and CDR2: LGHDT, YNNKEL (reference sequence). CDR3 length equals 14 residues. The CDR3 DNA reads TGTGCCAGCAGCCAATTTACAGGTGCCGGGGAGCTGTTTTTT. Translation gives CASSQFTGAGELFF.

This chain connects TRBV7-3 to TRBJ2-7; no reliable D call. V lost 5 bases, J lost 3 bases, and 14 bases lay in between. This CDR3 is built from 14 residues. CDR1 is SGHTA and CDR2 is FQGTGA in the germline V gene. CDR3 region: CASSGRTRSYEQYF. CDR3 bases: TGTGCCAGCAGCGGCCGCACAAGAAGCTACGAGCAGTACTTC.